This TCR beta chain appears in the sequencing data of a study of blood T cell repertoires in COVID-19. At the level of the study: The samples span acute and convalescent COVID-19 from the United States, Italy and Spain. T cells, B-cell-depleted T cells, or PBMCs supplied cDNA or gDNA.

The CDR3 covers 15 residues. V shed 1 base and J shed 0 bases, with 10 bases lying between them. Germline values: CDR1 LGHDT, CDR2 YNNKEL (reference sequence). In the authors' workflow: Reference gene primer amplification gave nucleated cell count estimates. The protocol was immunoSEQ multiplex PCR, while the TCRdb copy is restricted to in-frame clones and leaves out a portion. D and trimming come from the DNA, and the V and J calls and clone size come from that table. The sample consists of about 63,000 clones, approximately 79% of them appearing once. This chain connects TRBV3-1 (or the pseudogene TRBV3-2) to TRBJ2-7; the D is unclear. Sequenced input: peripheral blood. The TCR sequence derives from a human donor in a cohort sampled during active COVID-19. As DNA, the CDR3 is TGTGCCAGCAGCCAAGTGGGCTCGCGCTCCTACGAGCAGTACTTC. Encoded protein: CASSQVGSRSYEQYF.